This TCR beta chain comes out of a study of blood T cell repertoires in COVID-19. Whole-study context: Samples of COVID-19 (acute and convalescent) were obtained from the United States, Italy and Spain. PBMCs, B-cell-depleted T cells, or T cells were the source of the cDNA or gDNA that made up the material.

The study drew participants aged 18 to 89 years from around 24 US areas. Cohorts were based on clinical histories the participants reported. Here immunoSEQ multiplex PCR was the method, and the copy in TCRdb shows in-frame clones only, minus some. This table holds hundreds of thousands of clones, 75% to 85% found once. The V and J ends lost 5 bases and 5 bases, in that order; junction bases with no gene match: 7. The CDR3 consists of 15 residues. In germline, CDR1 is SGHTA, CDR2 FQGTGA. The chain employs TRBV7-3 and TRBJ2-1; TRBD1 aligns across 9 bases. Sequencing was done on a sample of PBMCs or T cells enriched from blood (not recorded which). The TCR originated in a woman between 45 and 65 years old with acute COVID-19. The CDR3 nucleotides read TGTGCCAGCAGCGCAGGGACAGGGCGACACAATGAGCAGTTCTTC. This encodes CASSAGTGRHNEQFF.